This TCR beta chain is drawn from a study of long-term antiretroviral therapy in people with HIV. The study's findings and limits: Diversity rose after ART but stayed below transplant donor controls.

In the case of this clone: Antigen: not known.

Researchers ran immunoSEQ v3.0 at survey level. This table comes from immunoSEQ multiplex PCR, and its TCRdb copy is limited to in-frame clones, with some not included. The sample lists fewer than 30,000 clones, 81% seen once, with roughly 15% in the top ten. The trim removed 8 bases at V and 5 bases at J, leaving 10 bases unmatched. The CDR3 totals 15 residues. Germline V lookup: CDR1 MNHNS, CDR2 SASEGT. V usage is TRBV6-1 and J usage is TRBJ2-5, with 11 positions matching TRBD2. The material sequenced was unsorted PBMCs, taken at the start of antiretroviral therapy, before treatment. This clonotype was obtained from a young woman with HIV. The CDR3 sequence is CASASGGPGVETQYF. In DNA form, the CDR3 reads TGTGCCAGCGCTAGCGGGGGGCCGGGGGTTGAGACCCAGTACTTC.